This TCR beta chain was identified in a study of shared clonotypes between healthy human individuals. The study enrolled healthy HIV-negative adults without recent acute infections or vaccinations as donors. Germline values: CDR1 LGHNA, CDR2 YSLEER. J was trimmed by 4 bases and V by 4 bases; bases with no gene match: 4. The CDR3 contains 14 residues. Regarding this clone: What it recognizes is unknown. This same CDR3 is encoded by further DNA sequences in the sample.

Study-level points and caveats: Sharing of clonotypes among donors was expected to vary with sequencing depth. On the whole, naive subsets had larger estimated richness than memory subsets had.

The method was immunoSEQ multiplex PCR; TCRdb's version includes in-frame clones alone and lacks a portion of them. The sample shows 2 million to 2.5 million clones, approximately 93% of them seen only once. The V and J genes are TRBV4-3 and TRBJ1-3; 7 nucleotides match TRBD1. The receptor was derived from a man aged 18 to 29 in good health. Some clones in this sample may be carry-over from other donors' samples. Sequencing was carried out using naive CD4+ T cells from PBMCs. Subset: CD45RA+ positively selected. The CDR3, as DNA: TGCGCCAGCAGCCTGACAGGGTCCGGAAACACCATATATTTT. This translates into CASSLTGSGNTIYF.